This TCR beta chain was captured in a study of blood T cells in healthy people across ages. This CDR3 comprises 15 residues. Germline V gene data show CDR1 as LGHNA and CDR2 as YSLEER. V dropped 4 bases and J dropped 0 bases, with 13 bases sitting between them. The use of a sample-barcoded 5' primer and a J-beta primer mix characterized a second PCR of roughly 7 to 11 cycles. TCRdb passed the 5' RACE reads through MiXCR, listing each CDR3 protein once. The sample contains around 2 million distinct CDR3 sequences, more than 35% of which appear only once. The rearrangement links TRBV4-3 to TRBJ2-7; perhaps TRBD2 as D (6 bases). The sequencing input was blood. The source is a human donor in good health. The CDR3 sequence: CASSLGTWSSYEQYF. DNA for the CDR3: TGCGCCAGCAGCCTGGGGACTTGGAGCTCCTACGAGCAGTACTTC.